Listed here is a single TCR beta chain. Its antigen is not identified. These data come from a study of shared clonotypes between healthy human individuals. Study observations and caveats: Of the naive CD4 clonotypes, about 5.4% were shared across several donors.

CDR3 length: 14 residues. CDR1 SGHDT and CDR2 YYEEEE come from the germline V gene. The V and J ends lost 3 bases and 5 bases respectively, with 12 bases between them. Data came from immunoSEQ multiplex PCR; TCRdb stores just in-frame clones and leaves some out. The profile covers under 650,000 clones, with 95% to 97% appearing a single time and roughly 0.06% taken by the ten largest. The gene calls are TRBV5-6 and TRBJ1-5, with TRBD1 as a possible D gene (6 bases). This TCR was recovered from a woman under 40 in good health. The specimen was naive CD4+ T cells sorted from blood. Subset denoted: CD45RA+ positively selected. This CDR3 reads CASSYTGSDQPQHF. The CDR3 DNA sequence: TGTGCCAGCAGCTACACAGGGTCTGATCAGCCCCAGCATTTT.